One and the same sample provided the 8 T cell receptor beta chains below, sequenced in a study of CXCR3-negative and CXCR3-positive naive CD8 T cells. Libraries were UMI-labeled 5' RACE TRB cDNA. TCRdb re-called the 5' RACE reads and shows each CDR3 protein once, DNA omitted. The sample has around 60,000 distinct CDR3 sequences. Points from the study as a whole: Compared with CXCR3-negative naive cells, CXCR3-positive naive cells showed more hydrophobic TRB CDR3s.

These TCRs' antigens remain unknown. What was sequenced was naive CXCR3+ CD8+ T cells from blood. Specified subset: CD45RO-CCR7+CD27+CD95- naive CD8+ T cells expressing CXCR3 (TNR3+). The receptors here all came from a human donor in good health. Some clones in this sample may be carry-over from other donors' samples.

The chain employs TRBV4-2 and TRBJ2-1; TCRdb indicates TRBD2, and absent DNA this call remains unverified. CDR1 and CDR2 (germline): LGHNA, YNFKEQ. The CDR3 consists of 18 residues. CDR3 sequence: CASSPTLAGVISYNEQFF.

J is TRBJ1-2 and V is TRBV7-2; TCRdb returns TRBD1, unconfirmable since there is no DNA. The CDR3 contains 13 residues. Germline V lookup: CDR1 SGHTA, CDR2 FQGNSA. The CDR3 sequence is CASSHGSGYGYTF.

CDR3 sequence reads: CASSEVGGGALGKYEQYF. V usage is TRBV7-9 and J usage is TRBJ2-7; TCRdb's D call, TRBD1, is unchecked because there is no DNA. This CDR3 contains 18 residues. CDR1 and CDR2 from the germline V gene are SEHNR and FQNEAQ (reference sequence).

The chain employs TRBV7-3 and TRBJ1-2; the D call from TCRdb, TRBD1, cannot be confirmed without DNA. Germline CDR1 reads SGHTA; CDR2 reads FQGTGA. CDR3 length: 14 amino acids. The CDR3 reads CASSSGTGDYGYTF. The full variable domain, in which reference TRBV7-3 and TRBJ1-2 provide the parts outside the CDR3, is GAGVSQTPSNKVTEKGKYVELRCDPISGHTALYWYRQSLGQGPEFLIYFQGTGAADDSGLPNDRFFAVRPEGSVSTLKIQRTERGDSAVYLCASSSGTGDYGYTFGSGTRLTVV.

The chain joins TRBV7-9 to TRBJ2-7; TCRdb picks TRBD2, but there is no DNA to check that call. Per the germline V gene, CDR1 is SEHNR and CDR2 is FQNEAQ (reference sequence). The CDR3 covers 17 residues. CDR3 loop: CASSLSPNTGDYEWQYF.

The CDR3 loop is CASSHGTNYGYTF. V usage is TRBV28 and J usage is TRBJ1-2; TCRdb's D gene call, TRBD1, goes unchecked for lack of DNA. This CDR3 is 13 amino acids long. Germline loops: CDR1 MDHEN, CDR2 SYDVKM.

The chain recombines TRBV6-5 with TRBJ2-5; the TCRdb D gene call, TRBD2, has no DNA to confirm it. Germline-derived CDR1 and CDR2 are MNHEY and SVGAGI. This CDR3 region has 15 residues. The CDR3 sequence is CASRGLAMYQETQYF.

The genes are TRBV14 and TRBJ1-2; TCRdb's D call of TRBD1 is untestable without DNA. Germline-derived CDR1 and CDR2 are SGHDN and FVKESK. The CDR3 is 17 amino acids. The CDR3 is CASSHSGTDGGFYGYTF.